Listed below are T cell receptor beta chains from one sample, sequenced in a study of T-cell memory formation after mild COVID-19. MiXCR, applied by TCRdb to the 5' RACE reads, yields one record per CDR3 protein. The repertoire holds a few hundred thousand distinct CDR3 sequences, 20% to 25% seen once, with roughly a fifth in the top ten. Sequencing was performed on PBMCs or a T cell subset sorted from them (not recorded which). These receptors came from a man between 18 and 35 years old who had mild COVID-19 (a few samples of this study predate the infection). Cell type and time point are not known. Both conserved end residues are part of each CDR3. D genes are given only for firm matches. Some rows mark clone size as missing; the rest say once, few, many or name a class of expanded clone.

D gene: -
V gene: TRBV6-4
J gene: TRBJ1-1
clone size: -
CDR3 protein: CASRKKTRNTEAFF
CDR3 DNA: TGTGCCAGCAGGAAAAAAACACGGAACACTGAAGCTTTCTTT

D gene: -
V gene: TRBV27
J gene: TRBJ2-2
clone size: few
CDR3 protein: CASSFIGGLGELFF
CDR3 DNA: TGTGCCAGCAGTTTTATCGGGGGATTGGGGGAGCTGTTTTTT

D gene: TRBD1
V gene: TRBV7-2
J gene: TRBJ2-7
clone size: -
CDR3 protein: CASHSRDRGHEQYF
CDR3 DNA: TGTGCCAGTCATTCCAGGGACAGGGGCCACGAGCAGTACTTC

D gene: -
V gene: TRBV13
J gene: TRBJ2-7
clone size: -
CDR3 protein: CASSLLGAGPSYEQYF
CDR3 DNA: TGTGCCAGCAGCTTACTCGGTGCAGGGCCTTCCTACGAGCAGTACTTC

D gene: TRBD1
V gene: TRBV4-3
J gene: TRBJ2-7
clone size: few
CDR3 protein: CASSQVAGGASQYF
CDR3 DNA: TGCGCCAGCAGCCAAGTTGCAGGGGGCGCATCGCAGTACTTC

D gene: -
V gene: TRBV3-1
J gene: TRBJ1-6
clone size: -
CDR3 protein: CASRKTGGGSPLHF
CDR3 DNA: TGTGCCAGCAGAAAGACGGGGGGAGGATCACCCCTCCACTTT

D gene: -
V gene: TRBV7-9
J gene: TRBJ1-1
clone size: -
CDR3 protein: CASSPVRWAVDTEAFF
CDR3 DNA: TGTGCCAGCAGCCCCGTCAGATGGGCGGTGGACACTGAAGCTTTCTTT

D gene: -
V gene: TRBV7-6
J gene: TRBJ2-2
clone size: few
CDR3 protein: CASSPRVPGELFF
CDR3 DNA: TGTGCCAGCAGTCCTAGAGTGCCCGGGGAGCTGTTTTTT

D gene: -
V gene: TRBV20-1
J gene: TRBJ1-5
clone size: -
CDR3 protein: CSARDWGGGQPQHF
CDR3 DNA: TGCAGTGCTAGAGATTGGGGTGGAGGGCAGCCCCAGCATTTT

D gene: -
V gene: TRBV6-5
J gene: TRBJ2-2
clone size: -
CDR3 protein: CASSYVGAGELFF
CDR3 DNA: TGTGCCAGCAGTTATGTGGGTGCCGGGGAGCTGTTTTTT

D gene: -
V gene: TRBV20-1
J gene: TRBJ2-2
clone size: -
CDR3 protein: CSAPSLSGFTGELFF
CDR3 DNA: TGCAGTGCTCCCTCCCTCTCGGGCTTTACCGGGGAGCTGTTTTTT

D gene: -
V gene: TRBV5-5
J gene: TRBJ2-5
clone size: few
CDR3 protein: CASSLGQMQETQYF
CDR3 DNA: TGTGCCAGCAGCTTAGGACAGATGCAAGAGACCCAGTACTTC

D gene: -
V gene: TRBV27
J gene: TRBJ2-6
clone size: many
CDR3 protein: CASSAQRAGANVLTF
CDR3 DNA: TGTGCCAGCAGTGCCCAGAGGGCTGGGGCCAACGTCCTGACTTTC

D gene: TRBD1
V gene: TRBV5-1
J gene: TRBJ2-7
clone size: few
CDR3 protein: CASSQAGGAYEQYF
CDR3 DNA: TGCGCCAGCAGCCAGGCAGGGGGAGCCTACGAGCAGTACTTC

D gene: -
V gene: TRBV12-3/TRBV12-4
J gene: TRBJ1-2
clone size: few
CDR3 protein: CASSVNRPRGYTF
CDR3 DNA: TGTGCCAGCAGTGTAAACAGGCCGCGGGGCTACACCTTC

D gene: TRBD1
V gene: TRBV9
J gene: TRBJ2-1
clone size: many
CDR3 protein: CASSTRDRGTRKLF
CDR3 DNA: TGTGCCAGCAGCACCCGGGACAGGGGGACTCGTAAGCTCTTC

D gene: -
V gene: TRBV20-1
J gene: TRBJ1-5
clone size: many
CDR3 protein: CSARDNRGGQPQHF
CDR3 DNA: TGCAGTGCTAGAGATAACCGGGGTGGTCAGCCCCAGCATTTT

D gene: TRBD2
V gene: TRBV6-5
J gene: TRBJ2-1
clone size: -
CDR3 protein: CASSYLAGGSYNEQFF
CDR3 DNA: TGTGCCAGCAGTTACCTAGCGGGGGGTTCCTACAATGAGCAGTTCTTC

D gene: -
V gene: TRBV24-1
J gene: TRBJ2-7
clone size: many
CDR3 protein: CATSERTSYEQYF
CDR3 DNA: TGTGCCACCAGTGAGAGGACTTCCTACGAGCAGTACTTC

D gene: TRBD2
V gene: TRBV11-2
J gene: TRBJ2-5
clone size: -
CDR3 protein: CAMGGSEGTQYF
CDR3 DNA: TGTGCCATGGGAGGGAGTGAGGGGACCCAGTACTTC

D gene: -
V gene: TRBV19
J gene: TRBJ2-5
clone size: -
CDR3 protein: CASSPPGLWWGQETQYF
CDR3 DNA: TGTGCCAGTAGCCCACCCGGTCTATGGTGGGGCCAAGAGACCCAGTACTTC

D gene: TRBD2
V gene: TRBV13
J gene: TRBJ2-7
clone size: -
CDR3 protein: CASSLSGGRYEQYF
CDR3 DNA: TGTGCCAGCAGCCTTAGCGGGGGCAGGTACGAGCAGTACTTC

D gene: -
V gene: TRBV5-1
J gene: TRBJ2-7
clone size: -
CDR3 protein: CASRRGDGAYEQYF
CDR3 DNA: TGCGCCAGCAGGCGTGGAGACGGTGCCTACGAGCAGTACTTC

D gene: -
V gene: TRBV12-3/TRBV12-4
J gene: TRBJ2-7
clone size: -
CDR3 protein: CASSPPRPYEQYF
CDR3 DNA: TGTGCCAGCAGTCCTCCGCGGCCCTACGAGCAGTACTTC

D gene: -
V gene: TRBV7-8
J gene: TRBJ2-4
clone size: -
CDR3 protein: CASSHWPRRENIQYF
CDR3 DNA: TGTGCCAGCAGCCACTGGCCCAGGAGGGAAAACATTCAGTACTTC

D gene: -
V gene: TRBV5-1
J gene: TRBJ1-5
clone size: many
CDR3 protein: CASSVGEHSNQPQHF
CDR3 DNA: TGCGCCAGCAGCGTCGGGGAGCATAGCAATCAGCCCCAGCATTTT

D gene: -
V gene: TRBV14
J gene: TRBJ2-5
clone size: few
CDR3 protein: CASSQGVVETQYF
CDR3 DNA: TGTGCCAGCAGCCAAGGGGTTGTGGAGACCCAGTACTTC

D gene: -
V gene: TRBV2
J gene: TRBJ2-2
clone size: few
CDR3 protein: CASSPAPRSLLFF
CDR3 DNA: TGTGCCAGCTCTCCGGCCCCAAGGTCGCTGCTGTTTTTT

D gene: -
V gene: TRBV28
J gene: TRBJ2-5
clone size: -
CDR3 protein: CASSLQGSQGETQYF
CDR3 DNA: TGTGCCAGCAGTTTACAGGGGTCCCAGGGGGAGACCCAGTACTTC

D gene: TRBD1
V gene: TRBV10-3
J gene: TRBJ1-2
clone size: -
CDR3 protein: CAIGGTGGYGYTF
CDR3 DNA: TGTGCCATCGGGGGGACAGGCGGCTATGGCTACACCTTC

D gene: TRBD2
V gene: TRBV7-2
J gene: TRBJ2-3
clone size: few
CDR3 protein: CASSLPGGGSTDTQYF
CDR3 DNA: TGTGCCAGCAGCCTCCCGGGCGGGGGAAGCACAGATACGCAGTATTTT

D gene: -
V gene: TRBV6-4
J gene: TRBJ1-4
clone size: -
CDR3 protein: CASRGYWEKLFF
CDR3 DNA: TGTGCCAGCAGGGGTTATTGGGAAAAACTGTTTTTT

D gene: -
V gene: TRBV5-5
J gene: TRBJ2-1
clone size: -
CDR3 protein: CASSQPRVSSYNEQFF
CDR3 DNA: TGTGCCAGCAGCCAACCTCGGGTAAGCTCCTACAATGAGCAGTTCTTC

D gene: TRBD2
V gene: TRBV5-1
J gene: TRBJ2-5
clone size: -
CDR3 protein: CASSLEGLAGGYLETQYF
CDR3 DNA: TGCGCCAGCAGCTTGGAGGGACTAGCGGGGGGCTACTTAGAGACCCAGTACTTC

D gene: -
V gene: TRBV5-5
J gene: TRBJ2-1
clone size: -
CDR3 protein: CASSLRRAGKNEQFF
CDR3 DNA: TGTGCCAGCAGCTTGCGACGGGCGGGGAAGAATGAGCAGTTCTTC

D gene: -
V gene: TRBV12-3/TRBV12-4
J gene: TRBJ2-1
clone size: -
CDR3 protein: CASSLRALTYNEQFF
CDR3 DNA: TGTGCCAGCAGTTTAAGAGCGCTAACTTACAATGAGCAGTTCTTC

D gene: -
V gene: TRBV12-3/TRBV12-4
J gene: TRBJ1-1
clone size: -
CDR3 protein: CASSVQGLNTEAFF
CDR3 DNA: TGTGCCAGCAGTGTCCAGGGACTGAACACTGAAGCTTTCTTT

D gene: -
V gene: TRBV4-2
J gene: TRBJ1-1
clone size: few
CDR3 protein: CASSQRPTEGRTEAFF
CDR3 DNA: TGTGCCAGCAGCCAACGACCCACGGAGGGGCGGACTGAAGCTTTCTTT

D gene: TRBD1
V gene: TRBV7-8
J gene: TRBJ1-1
clone size: few
CDR3 protein: CASASRDRATEAFF
CDR3 DNA: TGTGCCAGCGCCAGCCGGGACAGGGCAACTGAAGCTTTCTTT

D gene: TRBD1
V gene: TRBV7-2
J gene: TRBJ2-7
clone size: many
CDR3 protein: CASSSRDRVNYEQYF
CDR3 DNA: TGTGCCAGCAGCTCCCGGGACAGGGTGAACTACGAGCAGTACTTC

D gene: -
V gene: TRBV7-2
J gene: TRBJ2-2
clone size: few
CDR3 protein: CASSRSSGTRTGELFF
CDR3 DNA: TGTGCCAGCAGCCGATCTTCCGGGACACGGACCGGGGAGCTGTTTTTT

D gene: -
V gene: TRBV5-1
J gene: TRBJ2-7
clone size: -
CDR3 protein: CASSLGGGLGEQYF
CDR3 DNA: TGCGCCAGCAGCTTGGGGGGAGGACTCGGCGAGCAGTACTTC

D gene: TRBD2
V gene: TRBV30
J gene: TRBJ2-1
clone size: -
CDR3 protein: CAWKGMAGGSYNEQFF
CDR3 DNA: TGTGCCTGGAAAGGGATGGCGGGGGGCTCCTACAATGAGCAGTTCTTC

D gene: TRBD1
V gene: TRBV10-3
J gene: TRBJ2-1
clone size: few
CDR3 protein: CAISPGQGQGNEQFF
CDR3 DNA: TGTGCCATCAGCCCGGGACAGGGTCAGGGCAATGAGCAGTTCTTC

D gene: TRBD2
V gene: TRBV5-1
J gene: TRBJ2-3
clone size: few
CDR3 protein: CASSYSGTSGGTDTQYF
CDR3 DNA: TGCGCCAGCAGCTACTCAGGGACTAGCGGGGGAACAGATACGCAGTATTTT

D gene: TRBD2
V gene: TRBV2
J gene: TRBJ2-7
clone size: -
CDR3 protein: CASQRERGATYEQYF
CDR3 DNA: TGTGCCAGCCAGCGGGAGCGGGGGGCCACCTACGAGCAGTACTTC

D gene: TRBD1
V gene: TRBV4-2
J gene: TRBJ2-3
clone size: few
CDR3 protein: CASSQYATGRGADTQYF
CDR3 DNA: TGTGCCAGCAGCCAATATGCGACAGGGCGAGGCGCAGATACGCAGTATTTT

D gene: TRBD1
V gene: TRBV6-2/TRBV6-3
J gene: TRBJ1-6
clone size: -
CDR3 protein: CASSYRQGVGSPLHF
CDR3 DNA: TGTGCCAGCAGTTACCGACAGGGGGTAGGTTCACCCCTCCACTTT

D gene: -
V gene: TRBV7-2
J gene: TRBJ1-2
clone size: many
CDR3 protein: CASSLVTSSRRTGGGYTF
CDR3 DNA: TGTGCCAGCAGCTTAGTTACTTCGTCGCGGCGAACCGGGGGGGGCTACACCTTC

D gene: -
V gene: TRBV6-5
J gene: TRBJ1-1
clone size: few
CDR3 protein: CASSPRWGSGTEAFF
CDR3 DNA: TGTGCCAGCAGCCCCCGCTGGGGCAGTGGCACTGAAGCTTTCTTT